This TCR beta chain was sequenced during a study of shared clonotypes between healthy human individuals. Study observations and caveats: Sharing across a handful of donors was seen in 4% to 6.5% of naive CD4 clonotypes. Sequencing depth was expected to affect clonotype sharing among donors.

Regarding this clone: Its antigen is unidentified.

Profiling relied on immunoSEQ multiplex PCR, and the TCRdb table lists in-frame clones only, not all of them. Here the sample spans more than 900,000 clones, 75% to 80% being singletons. The receptor was isolated from a man aged 18-30 years in good health. Some clones in this sample may be carry-over from other donors' samples. Material: memory CD4+ T cells from PBMCs. Noted subset: CD45RA-negative fraction.

The DNA of the CDR3 is TGTGCCAGCTCACTTTGGAACGGGGACCAGGATGGCTACACCTTC. This encodes CASSLWNGDQDGYTF. The J gene is TRBJ1-2, the V gene TRBV18; TRBD1 is a possible D gene (5 bases). Germline assignment: CDR1 KGHSH and CDR2 LQKENI. CDR3 length equals 15 residues. V was clipped by 4 bases and J by 6 bases, with 18 bases between them.